The following is a T cell receptor (beta chain) sequence with its context. This entry comes from a study of blood T cell repertoires in COVID-19. Study summary: Some COVID-19 samples were acute and others convalescent; all came from the United States, Italy and Spain. Nucleic acid was either cDNA or gDNA, and it came from T cells, B-cell-depleted T cells, or PBMCs.

This CDR3 has 15 amino acids. V was cut by 2 bases and J by 4 bases, with 14 bases left in between. The V gene's germline CDR1 is SGHTA and CDR2 FQGNSA. As originally analysed: Amplification of reference gene primers was used by the study to estimate nucleated cell counts. Measured with immunoSEQ multiplex PCR; TCRdb has only the in-frame clones, and not every one. Clonal size and the V and J genes are those of that table, whereas D and trimming came from the DNA. The sample records about 60,000 clones, about four fifths being singletons. The clonotype originates from a human donor in a cohort sampled during active COVID-19. The V call is TRBV7-2, the J call TRBJ1-2; maybe TRBD1 (6 bases). Sequencing was carried out using peripheral blood. The CDR3: CASSLQGPLSYGYTF. The CDR3 bases are TGTGCCAGCAGCTTACAGGGGCCCTTATCCTATGGCTACACCTTC.